This T cell receptor beta chain was sequenced in a study of blood T cell repertoires in COVID-19. Study context: Samples came from the United States, Italy and Spain, spanning acute and convalescent COVID-19. Sources were T cells, B-cell-depleted T cells, or PBMCs; the material itself was cDNA or gDNA.

CDR1 and CDR2 from the germline V gene are MGHDK and SYGVNS. The CDR3 contains 14 residues. Trimming removed 7 bases at V and 6 bases at J, with 19 bases between. How the authors handled the data: How many nucleated cells were present was estimated from reference gene primer amplification. Only in-frame clones appear in the TCRdb table, and some are missing; sequencing was by immunoSEQ multiplex PCR. V and J calls and clone size are those listed in that table; D and trimming were worked out from the DNA. The sample shows over 45,000 clones, roughly 91% of them seen only once. The TCR originated in a human donor in a cohort sampled during active COVID-19. Material: peripheral blood. V gene TRBV25-1 combines with J gene TRBJ2-7, with D perhaps TRBD2 (7 bases). The CDR3 region has the DNA TGTGCCAGCAATGATGCGGGGGCAAAGGGCGAGCAGTACTTC. As protein: CASNDAGAKGEQYF.